This T cell receptor (beta chain) is drawn from a study of blood T cell repertoires in COVID-19. V was cut by 2 bases and J by 0 bases, with 5 bases left in between. CDR3 size: 14 residues. Looked up from germline, CDR1 is KGHSH and CDR2 is LQKENI. As handled by the study authors: Reference gene primer amplification yielded estimated nucleated cell counts. Sequenced by immunoSEQ multiplex PCR; TCRdb stores in-frame clones only, minus some. That table is the source of V, J and clone size, and D and trimming were worked out from the DNA. Here the sample spans about 40,000 clones, under 90% being singletons.

The chain combines TRBV18 with TRBJ1-3; no firm D call. The sample taken for sequencing was peripheral blood. The sequence came from a human donor in a cohort sampled during active COVID-19. Here the CDR3 DNA reads TGTGCCAGCTCACCAGGGAGCTCTGGAAACACCATATATTTT. It is translated as CASSPGSSGNTIYF.